A selection of T cell receptor beta chains follows, all from one sample in a study of T-cell reconstitution after alpha-beta-depleted transplantation in children. TCRdb itself ran the PCR reads through MiXCR, one entry per CDR3 protein. Among approximately 100,000 distinct CDR3 sequences listed, 12% were seen once. Here the sequenced sample was PBMCs from the stem cell graft donor, taken from the stem cell graft. The receptor set was obtained from a human donor who donated a stem cell graft to a child with inherited bone marrow failure. Both conserved end residues are part of each CDR3. D genes are given only for firm matches. Some rows mark clone size as missing; the rest say once, few, many or name a class of expanded clone.

14	few	.	TRBJ1-5	TRBV19	TGTGCCAGTAGTATCCGGGACATAAATCAGCCCCAGCATTTT	CASSIRDINQPQHF
17	many	.	TRBJ1-2	TRBV9	TGTGCCAGCAGCTCAAAAGCGAGGGAAGGAGTGGACTATGGCTACACCTTC	CASSSKAREGVDYGYTF
15	many	.	TRBJ1-2	TRBV7-3	TGTGCCAGCAGCTTCGTGGGGGGATCTAACTATGGCTACACCTTC	CASSFVGGSNYGYTF
14	many	.	TRBJ1-5	TRBV5-6	TGTGCCAGCAGCTTGCTGGGCCAAGATCAGCCCCAGCATTTT	CASSLLGQDQPQHF
15	many	TRBD1	TRBJ2-3	TRBV18	TGTGCCAGCTCACCAGGGACAGGGGACACAGATACGCAGTATTTT	CASSPGTGDTDTQYF
14	many	TRBD2	TRBJ2-1	TRBV20-1	TGCAGTGCTAGTAGCGGGAGTCCGGGAAATGAGCATTTCTTC	CSASSGSPGNEHFF
15	many	.	TRBJ1-5	TRBV6-1	TGTGCCAGCAGCTCGATGGGAGGGGGTAATCAGCCCCAGCATTTT	CASSSMGGGNQPQHF
14	many	TRBD2	TRBJ2-1	TRBV6-2/TRBV6-3	TGTGCCAGCAGTAAAGGCGGGGGGGTTTGGTCGGAGTTCTTC	CASSKGGGVWSEFF
15	many	.	TRBJ1-1	TRBV5-6	TGTGCCAGCAGCTTGGCCGGGGACCATTACACTGAAGCTTTCTTT	CASSLAGDHYTEAFF
14	many	TRBD2	TRBJ2-2	TRBV6-2/TRBV6-3	TGTGCCAGCAAGCGGACGGGAGGAACCGGGGAGCTGTTTTTT	CASKRTGGTGELFF
16	.	.	TRBJ2-7	TRBV7-9	TGTGCCAGCAGCTTAAGGGGCGAAGGTCAGTACTACGAGCAGTACTTC	CASSLRGEGQYYEQYF
13	.	.	TRBJ1-5	TRBV10-3	TGTGCCATCAGTGAGTCTACCAATCAGCCCCAGCATTTT	CAISESTNQPQHF
16	many	TRBD2	TRBJ2-1	TRBV14	TGTGCCAGCAGTACTAGCGGGAGGGCCCTTGGCAATGAGCAGTTCTTC	CASSTSGRALGNEQFF
16	.	.	TRBJ2-3	TRBV20-1	TGCAGTGCTACGACAGGGGACTATGGTAGCGCAGATACGCAGTATTTT	CSATTGDYGSADTQYF
15	many	.	TRBJ2-1	TRBV7-3	TGTGCCAGCAGCTTATTCGGGGGAAGCTACAATGAGCAGTTCTTC	CASSLFGGSYNEQFF
15	many	TRBD2	TRBJ2-5	TRBV6-2/TRBV6-3	TGTGCCAGCAGTGGACTAGCGGCGTACCAAGAGACCCAGTACTTC	CASSGLAAYQETQYF
14	many	TRBD2	TRBJ2-5	TRBV20-1	TGCAGTGCTTTCGGGACTAGCACTCAAGAGACCCAGTACTTC	CSAFGTSTQETQYF
11	many	TRBD2	TRBJ2-5	TRBV20-1	TGCAGTGCGCGGGAGCACGAGACCCAGTACTTC	CSAREHETQYF
13	many	.	TRBJ1-2	TRBV20-1	TGCAGTTCCCGGGGGGAGGGAAACTATGGCTACACCTTC	CSSRGEGNYGYTF
16	.	TRBD1	TRBJ2-1	TRBV12-5	TGTGCTAGTGGGACAGGGTATATCGGGTCCTACAATGAGCAGTTCTTC	CASGTGYIGSYNEQFF
12	many	.	TRBJ2-7	TRBV29-1	TGCAGCGTTGGGACGACCACCTACGAGCAGTACTTC	CSVGTTTYEQYF
14	many	.	TRBJ1-1	TRBV5-1	TGCGCCAGCAGCTTGGAGGGGGAATACACTGAAGCTTTCTTT	CASSLEGEYTEAFF
14	many	.	TRBJ2-7	TRBV6-5	TGTGCCAGCAGTTACTCGCCAGTTTCCTACGAGCAGTACTTC	CASSYSPVSYEQYF
13	few	.	TRBJ2-7	TRBV7-2	TGTGCCAGCAGCTTCCTAAGCTCCTACGAGCAGTACTTC	CASSFLSSYEQYF
19	few	TRBD2	TRBJ2-1	TRBV10-3	TGTGCCATCAGTGTAGTGGGACTAGCGGGTGGGGGGTCCTACAATGAGCAGTTCTTC	CAISVVGLAGGGSYNEQFF
13	many	.	TRBJ2-5	TRBV5-6	TGTGCCAGCAGCTTGGGGAATTTGGAGACCCAGTACTTC	CASSLGNLETQYF
17	many	.	TRBJ2-1	TRBV10-3	TGTGCCATCAGTGAGTATGGCAGGAAAAGGACGTACAATGAGCAGTTCTTC	CAISEYGRKRTYNEQFF
15	many	.	TRBJ1-2	TRBV5-6	TGTGCCAGCAGCTTACCTGGACGCAGGGACTATGGCTACACCTTC	CASSLPGRRDYGYTF
11	many	.	TRBJ2-1	TRBV7-3	TGTGCCAGCAGCTTCAGCGGTGAGCAGTTCTTC	CASSFSGEQFF
14	many	.	TRBJ1-1	TRBV20-1	TGCAGTGCTAGAAAGGGGGAGGGGAGGACTGAAGCTTTCTTT	CSARKGEGRTEAFF
15	many	.	TRBJ1-6	TRBV5-1	TGCGCCAGCAGCTTGGTCCTCCCCGGGGAATCGCCCCTCCACTTT	CASSLVLPGESPLHF
13	.	.	TRBJ1-1	TRBV29-1	TGCAGCGTTAGCCCCTCCTCGAACACTGAAGCTTTCTTT	CSVSPSSNTEAFF
15	many	.	TRBJ2-3	TRBV19	TGTGCCAGTCGACGGGACTTGATCTATTCAGATACGCAGTATTTT	CASRRDLIYSDTQYF
13	many	.	TRBJ1-5	TRBV4-2	TGTGCCAGCAGCCCAGGCCCTCTCGGGCCCCAGCATTTT	CASSPGPLGPQHF
12	many	.	TRBJ1-2	TRBV4-2	TGTGCCAGCAGCCAAGAGGGCTATGGCTACACCTTC	CASSQEGYGYTF
16	many	.	TRBJ1-5	TRBV3-1	TGTGCCAGCAGCCAAGGGATAGACAGATTTCATCAGCCCCAGCATTTT	CASSQGIDRFHQPQHF
11	.	TRBD1	TRBJ1-5	TRBV11-2	TGTGCCAGCAGCCACAGGGGGCCCCAGCATTTT	CASSHRGPQHF
13	many	.	TRBJ1-1	TRBV7-2	TGTGCCAGCAGCATTAACAGGGAGGGTGAAGCTTTCTTT	CASSINREGEAFF
15	.	.	TRBJ2-7	TRBV28	TGTGCCAGCAGTTTATCGGGCAGGGTCAGCTACGAGCAGTACTTC	CASSLSGRVSYEQYF
16	many	TRBD2	TRBJ2-3	TRBV5-1	TGCGCCAGCAGGCCACTAGCGGGGACAAGCACAGATACGCAGTATTTT	CASRPLAGTSTDTQYF
12	many	.	TRBJ2-5	TRBV12-3/TRBV12-4	TGTGCCAGCAGTTCTAGGGGAGAGACCCAGTACTTC	CASSSRGETQYF
17	few	.	TRBJ1-5	TRBV6-1	TGTGCCAGCTCTGAGAGGGTTACAGGGAACCATCATCAGCCCCAGCATTTT	CASSERVTGNHHQPQHF
16	many	TRBD2	TRBJ2-1	TRBV7-2	TGTGCCAGCAGCCCGAGGACTAGCGGGGTCTACAATGAGCAGTTCTTC	CASSPRTSGVYNEQFF
15	.	.	TRBJ1-1	TRBV3-1	TGTGCCAGCAGCCAAGATTGGGGGCAGGACACTGAAGCTTTCTTT	CASSQDWGQDTEAFF
17	many	.	TRBJ2-3	TRBV7-2	TGTGCCAGCAGCTCGATGTCCCGGACAGCTAGCACAGATACGCAGTATTTT	CASSSMSRTASTDTQYF
15	many	TRBD2	TRBJ2-5	TRBV7-2	TGTGCCAGCAGCTTAGGGACTAGATCGCAAGAGACCCAGTACTTC	CASSLGTRSQETQYF
13	few	.	TRBJ2-7	TRBV5-6	TGTGCCAGCAGCAAAAGACGGCTCTACGAGCAGTACTTC	CASSKRRLYEQYF
14	many	TRBD1	TRBJ2-3	TRBV7-2	TGTGCCAGCAGCCAGGACAGGGGGACAGATACGCAGTATTTT	CASSQDRGTDTQYF
16	many	TRBD2	TRBJ2-1	TRBV11-2	TGTGCCAGCAGCTTACAGGCGGGGGGGATCCTCAATGAGCAGTTCTTC	CASSLQAGGILNEQFF
15	many	.	TRBJ1-1	TRBV7-8	TGTGCCAGCAGCTTAGGAGAGGGGCCAAACACTGAAGCTTTCTTT	CASSLGEGPNTEAFF
15	many	TRBD2	TRBJ2-7	TRBV11-1	TGTGCCAGCAGCGTAGGGACTAGCGGGCGCTACGAGCAGTACTTC	CASSVGTSGRYEQYF
12	many	.	TRBJ1-1	TRBV27	TGTGCCAGCAGTTTAGCCGGAGGTGAAGCTTTCTTT	CASSLAGGEAFF
14	few	TRBD1	TRBJ2-7	TRBV7-2	TGTGCCAGCAGCTTGGGACAGCGACCCTACGAGCAGTACTTC	CASSLGQRPYEQYF